This T cell receptor beta chain was sequenced during a study of T cell therapy after organ transplantation. Study-wide context: A median of 1.92 x 10^8 CMV-specific T cells was infused in 2 to 6 doses.

Germline V gene data show CDR1 as MNHEY and CDR2 as SVGAGI. The CDR3 sequence is 16 residues long. With 2 bases removed from V and 0 bases from J, the gap between germline ends came to 8 bases. Measured with immunoSEQ multiplex PCR; TCRdb has only the in-frame clones, and not every one. Of some 6,000 clones detected, about 76% appear once; the ten largest clones hold approximately 30%. Indicated time point: 4-8 weeks after completion of therapy. With regard to this clone: Its antigen is not known.

J is TRBJ2-6 and V is TRBV6-5; D is ambiguous. The material sequenced was CD8+ T cells from blood, taken after autologous CMV-specific T cell therapy. The TCR originated in a human patient who had received a solid organ transplant and had CMV disease. A share of the T cells may be of graft donor origin. The CDR3 is CASSYRAYSGANVLTF. The CDR3 DNA sequence: TGTGCCAGCAGTTACAGGGCTTACTCTGGGGCCAACGTCCTGACTTTC.